This T cell receptor beta chain came from a study of blood T cell repertoires in COVID-19. Trimming took off 4 bases at V and 3 bases at J, with 20 bases between the two ends. CDR3 length: 16 amino acids. Clones were read by immunoSEQ multiplex PCR, and TCRdb kept only the in-frame ones, dropping some. The sample holds roughly 150,000 clones, around three quarters seen once. The cohort comprised adults aged about 18 to 100 years residing in 24 US areas. The chain carries TRBV5-3 and TRBJ2-7; the D gene is possibly TRBD1 (6 bases). TRBV5-3 is filed as an ORF, its function uncertain. The TCR sequence derives from a woman aged 65 to 85 in a cohort exposed to, infected with or recovered from COVID-19 (not recorded which). Sequencing was performed on PBMCs or T cells enriched from blood (not recorded which). The CDR3 reads CARSPGQRATDYEQYF. The CDR3 DNA sequence: TGTGCCAGAAGCCCAGGACAGAGAGCTACCGACTACGAGCAGTACTTC.